Here is one TCR beta chain with its context. What it binds is not known. Naive-designated CD8 cells lacked CD45RO, were positively enriched for CCR7, and omitted terminally differentiated effector memory CD45RA+ cells. There were no recent acute infections or vaccinations among the donors, who were healthy HIV-negative adults. This sample is drawn from a study of shared clonotypes between healthy human individuals. Findings and caveats of the study: In contrast to clonotypes shared by all four donors, non-shared clonotypes had lower generation probabilities. The donor pool, a small one, limited the genetic and exposure-history diversity represented. Larger estimated richness was generally recorded for naive subsets relative to memory subsets.

Measured with immunoSEQ multiplex PCR; TCRdb has only the in-frame clones, and not every one. In the table there are 600,000 or so clones, roughly 98% of which are singletons. CDR1 and CDR2 (germline): MNHEY, SMNVEV (reference sequence). The CDR3 has 14 residues. The junction had 7 bases not matched to a gene; V was cut back by 8 bases and J by 1 base. This receptor was identified in a man aged 25 to 40 in good health. The V gene is TRBV27, the J gene TRBJ1-1; 7 bases are a match to TRBD1. Input material: naive CD8+ T cells sorted from blood. For the CDR3, the DNA is TGTGCCAGCTCCAAGACAGGGCGGAACACTGAAGCTTTCTTT. Its protein product is CASSKTGRNTEAFF.